Below, 27 T cell receptor beta chains from the same sample are listed, as sequenced in a study of cytomegalovirus exposure and HLA in healthy donors. PCR used 60 Vbeta primers and 13 Jbeta primers. Repertoires were generated with immunoSEQ multiplex PCR, while TCRdb's copy carries only in-frame clones and drops some. This table holds some 130,000 clones, roughly 9.7% found once. The sequencing sample was made of PBMCs. These receptor sequences come from a man in his fifties or sixties in good health and CMV-seronegative.

V gene TRBV19 combines with J gene TRBJ1-4; possible D gene TRBD1, 6 bases. Looked up from germline, CDR1 is LNHDA and CDR2 is SQIVND (reference sequence). The CDR3 loop spans 15 amino acids. Deletions cut 5 bases from V and 4 bases from J, with 14 bases between. CDR3 in amino acids: CASSSRTVVNEKLFF. DNA for the CDR3: TGTGCCAGTAGTTCCCGGACAGTGGTTAATGAAAAACTGTTTTTT.

This clone was counted only a few times. The chain couples TRBV5-1 to TRBJ1-5, with D possibly matching TRBD1 (6 bases). The CDR3 length is 15 residues. In germline, CDR1 is SGHRS, CDR2 YFSETQ. Trimming took 0 bases from V and 5 from J, leaving 12 bases between them. CDR3 nucleotides: TGCGCCAGCAGCTTGGCCGGGGGGCCCGATCAGCCCCAGCATTTT. Protein product: CASSLAGGPDQPQHF.

There are a few counts of this clone. V and J are TRBV27 and TRBJ1-6; 7 bases line up with TRBD1. This CDR3 has 15 residues. Germline CDR1 and CDR2: MNHEY and SMNVEV (reference sequence). V lost 3 bases to trimming and J lost 7 bases; unmatched junction nucleotides: 6. CDR3 in DNA: TGTGCCAGCAGTTTCGCGGACAGGCAAAATTCACCCCTCCACTTT. Protein sequence: CASSFADRQNSPLHF.

V gene TRBV7-9 combines with J gene TRBJ1-2; weak D call: TRBD1 (5 bases). From germline, CDR1 is SEHNR and CDR2 FQNEAQ (reference sequence). The CDR3 consists of 14 residues. The ends were cut back, 2 bases at V and 1 base at J, with 8 bases in the middle. CDR3: CASSLSQGNYGYTF. CDR3 sequence (DNA): TGTGCCAGCAGCTTATCCCAGGGTAACTATGGCTACACCTTC. The variable domain in full, completed from reference TRBV7-9 and TRBJ1-2, reads DTGVSQNPRHKITKRGQNVTFRCDPISEHNRLYWYRQTLGQGPEFLTYFQNEAQLEKSRLLSDRFSAERPKGSFSTLEIQRTEQGDSAMYLCASSLSQGNYGYTFGSGTRLTVV.

This clone came up a few times. The genes are TRBV4-1 and TRBJ1-1; the match to TRBD1 covers 7 bases. The V segment lost 3 bases and the J segment 1 base; nucleotides outside the gene matches: 14. Germline-derived CDR1 and CDR2 are MGHRA and YSYEKL. This CDR3 spans 18 amino acids. In DNA, the CDR3 is TGCGCCAGCAGCCACTCGACCGTGACAGGGAAGCCGAACACTGAAGCTTTCTTT. Its translation is CASSHSTVTGKPNTEAFF.

J is TRBJ1-1 and V is TRBV11-2, with D maybe TRBD1 (6 bases). Germline V gene lookup returns CDR1 SGHAT and CDR2 FQNNGV. CDR3 length: 12 amino acids. V was trimmed by 5 bases and J by 3 bases, leaving 7 bases between them. As DNA, the CDR3 is TGTGCCAGCAGCACAGGGCACACTGAAGCTTTCTTT. Translating it yields CASSTGHTEAFF.

This clone was observed a few times. The gene calls are TRBV30 and TRBJ1-5; 9 bases are a match to TRBD1. V shed 1 base and J 1 base; nucleotides not matched to a gene: 8. Germline CDR1 and CDR2: GTSNPN and SVGIG (reference sequence). CDR3 size: 17 residues. The CDR3 region has the DNA TGTGCCTGGAGTGACCCGGGGACAGGGTCAAGCAATCAGCCCCAGCATTTT. This encodes CAWSDPGTGSSNQPQHF.

J is TRBJ2-3 and V is TRBV11-2; a weak D match, TRBD2 (6 bases). The germline V and J ends were trimmed by 6 bases and 3 bases, with 13 bases remaining between them. This CDR3 spans 14 amino acids. The germline V gene has CDR1 SGHAT and CDR2 FQNNGV. CDR3 DNA: TGTGCCAGCAGTACGGAGGGGTTAACAGATACGCAGTATTTT. Its translation: CASSTEGLTDTQYF.

V is TRBV23-1 and J is TRBJ1-5; the D is unclear. TRBV23-1 is known as an ORF, though its function is uncertain. The germline V and J ends were trimmed by 8 bases and 2 bases, with 19 bases remaining between them. The CDR3 length is 16 residues. The CDR3 region has the DNA TGCGCCAGCCCCTACCCGAACCTGCATGGCAATCAGCCCCAGCATTTT. Its translation is CASPYPNLHGNQPQHF.

This clone was counted between two and nine times. This chain links TRBV7-2 with TRBJ2-2, with 8 bases fitting TRBD2. There are 17 residues in the CDR3. Germline CDR1 is SGHTA and CDR2 is FQGNSA. V gave up 5 bases and J gave up 4 bases; unmatched junction bases: 12. The CDR3 sequence: CASSPTKLAEGTGELFF. The CDR3 DNA follows: TGTGCCAGCAGCCCCACAAAACTAGCGGAAGGCACCGGGGAGCTGTTTTTT. The full variable domain, rest sourced from reference TRBV7-2 and TRBJ2-2, is GAGVSQSPSNKVTEKGKDVELRCDPISGHTALYWYRQSLGQGLEFLIYFQGNSAPDKSGLPSDRFSAERTGGSVSTLTIQRTQQEDSAVYLCASSPTKLAEGTGELFFGEGSRLTVL.

The sample holds a few counts of this clone. The rearrangement uses TRBV5-1 and TRBJ2-5; 8 bases are shared with TRBD1. The germline gives CDR1 SGHRS, CDR2 YFSETQ. The CDR3 contains 14 residues. Trimming at V came to 6 bases and at J to 5 bases, leaving 9 bases not matched to a gene. CDR3 sequence reads: CASKSGGARETQYF. The CDR3 DNA follows: TGCGCCAGCAAATCAGGGGGCGCCCGGGAGACCCAGTACTTC.

The CDR3 protein is CASSYSAGNSPLHF. The CDR3 coding sequence is TGTGCCAGCAGTTACTCGGCGGGGAATTCACCCCTCCACTTT. The chain couples TRBV6-6 to TRBJ1-6; D uncertain. Germline assignment: CDR1 MNHNY and CDR2 SVGAGI (reference sequence). Trimming removed 0 bases from V and 7 bases from J, with 7 bases in between. This CDR3 contains 14 residues.

The J gene is TRBJ2-5, the V gene TRBV5-1; 10 nucleotides align to TRBD1. The CDR3 length is 17 residues. The germline CDR1 and CDR2 sequences are SGHRS and YFSETQ. V dropped 4 bases and J dropped 4; count of bases not matched to a gene: 13. CDR3 coding DNA: TGCGCCAGCAGCATCGGACAGGGGGTAATAATGCCAGAGACCCAGTACTTC. It yields the protein CASSIGQGVIMPETQYF.

V gene TRBV6-1 combines with J gene TRBJ2-7, with D perhaps matching TRBD2 (6 bases). CDR1 is MNHNS, CDR2 SASEGT, per germline. The CDR3 totals 12 residues. Deletions cut 10 bases from V and 4 bases from J, with 14 bases between. The CDR3: CATTRGGYEQYF. In DNA, the CDR3 is TGTGCCACCACCCGGGGAGGTTACGAGCAGTACTTC.

The chain recombines TRBV28 with TRBJ1-1, with D tentatively TRBD1 (6 bases). Germline V gene data show CDR1 as MDHEN and CDR2 as SYDVKM. The V and J ends lost 7 bases and 0 bases respectively, with 15 bases between them. This CDR3 has 15 amino acids. The CDR3 sequence: CASKFSRGMNTEAFF. CDR3 coding DNA: TGTGCCAGCAAATTTTCCAGGGGAATGAACACTGAAGCTTTCTTT.

This chain uses TRBV30 with TRBJ2-3, with 14 bases that match TRBD2. The CDR3 contains 13 residues. Per the germline V gene, CDR1 is GTSNPN and CDR2 is SVGIG (reference sequence). Unmatched junction bases numbered 2, after V lost 8 bases and J lost 4 bases. The CDR3 reads CAKGLAGADTQYF. The DNA for the CDR3 is TGTGCCAAGGGACTAGCGGGAGCAGATACGCAGTATTTT.

This clone was observed a handful of times. The chain combines TRBV28 with TRBJ1-1, with a tentative D call TRBD1 (5 bases). CDR1 and CDR2 from the germline V gene are MDHEN and SYDVKM. The V and J ends lost 2 bases and 4 bases respectively, with 17 bases between them. The CDR3 consists of 16 residues. CDR3 in amino acids: CASSLVGVTMGTEAFF. Here the CDR3 DNA reads TGTGCCAGCAGTTTAGTAGGGGTCACAATGGGCACTGAAGCTTTCTTT.

The gene calls are TRBV5-6 and TRBJ1-6; 8 positions match TRBD1. The length of the CDR3 is 17 residues. CDR1 and CDR2 from the germline V gene are SGHDT and YYEEEE. Trimming at V came to 4 bases and at J to 6 bases, leaving 12 bases not matched to a gene. The CDR3 DNA reads TGTGCCAGCAGCGTGGGGGGCAGGGGGCTATCTAATTCACCCCTCCACTTT. This encodes CASSVGGRGLSNSPLHF.

This clone was seen a few times. The gene calls are TRBV6-5 and TRBJ1-1, with 8 bases lining up with TRBD1. Trimming took 7 bases from V and 1 from J; bases not matched to a gene: 5. This CDR3 comprises 14 residues. Germline CDR1 MNHEY, CDR2 SVGAGI. The CDR3 region is CASNQQGGNTEAFF. Written as DNA, the CDR3 is TGTGCCAGCAACCAACAGGGGGGGAACACTGAAGCTTTCTTT.

The V call is TRBV7-6, the J call TRBJ2-1; a weak D match, TRBD2 (5 bases). Germline lookup yields CDR1 SGHVS and CDR2 FNYEAQ. The CDR3 loop spans 18 amino acids. Trimming pared 2 bases from V and 0 bases from J, leaving 17 bases between. The CDR3 coding sequence is TGTGCCAGCAGCTTAAGATCCCGCGGCGGGCGCTCCTACAATGAGCAGTTCTTC. Protein sequence: CASSLRSRGGRSYNEQFF.

The V gene is TRBV5-1, the J gene TRBJ2-1; 8 bases are shared with TRBD2. This CDR3 region has 16 residues. The germline V gene encodes CDR1 SGHRS and CDR2 YFSETQ. The V gene end was trimmed by 4 bases and the J gene end by 4 bases; junction bases not matched to a gene: 10. The CDR3 sequence is CASSEGYGGVYNEQFF. The CDR3 nucleotides are TGCGCCAGCAGCGAGGGGTACGGGGGGGTGTACAATGAGCAGTTCTTC.

This clone came up a few times. V and J are TRBV5-1 and TRBJ2-7, with TRBD2 matching 13 bases. CDR1 is SGHRS, CDR2 YFSETQ, per germline. With 3 bases clipped from V and 4 bases from J, the junction kept 4 bases outside the gene matches. The CDR3 loop spans 15 amino acids. The DNA of the CDR3 is TGCGCCAGCAGCTCACTGACTAGCGGGAGGTACGAGCAGTACTTC. It specifies CASSSLTSGRYEQYF.

This clone was recorded a few times. This chain uses TRBV28 with TRBJ1-3; 7 bases line up with TRBD1. This CDR3 contains 14 residues. Looked up from germline, CDR1 is MDHEN and CDR2 is SYDVKM. The V gene end was trimmed by 6 bases and the J gene end by 0 bases; junction bases not matched to a gene: 2. This CDR3 reads CASRGTVSGNTIYF. Written as DNA, the CDR3 is TGTGCCAGCAGGGGGACAGTCTCTGGAAACACCATATATTTT.

This clone came up a few times. The chain carries TRBV7-6 and TRBJ2-3, with a tentative D call TRBD1 (7 bases). Germline V gene data show CDR1 as SGHVS and CDR2 as FNYEAQ. V shed 5 bases and J shed 7 bases, with 19 bases lying between them. This CDR3 has 15 amino acids. CDR3: CASSHPLQGRHTQYF. Written as DNA, the CDR3 is TGTGCCAGCAGCCACCCGTTACAGGGGAGGCATACGCAGTATTTT.

This clone was detected a few times. The J gene is TRBJ2-7, the V gene TRBV6-1; 7 nucleotides line up with TRBD1. The germline gives CDR1 MNHNS, CDR2 SASEGT. V shed 5 bases, J shed 1 base, and the junction held 8 bases outside the gene matches. The CDR3 spans 15 residues. DNA of the CDR3: TGTGCCAGCAGTAGACAGGGAGACGTATCCTACGAGCAGTACTTC. It encodes CASSRQGDVSYEQYF.

The chain couples TRBV4-1 to TRBJ2-5, with TRBD2 matching 7 bases. Germline CDR1 MGHRA, CDR2 YSYEKL. Trimming took 0 bases from V and 6 from J; bases not matched to a gene: 4. The CDR3 spans 14 residues. CDR3 DNA: TGCGCCAGCAGCCAAGATTGGGAGGGAAAGACCCAGTACTTC. It yields the protein CASSQDWEGKTQYF.

The chain has TRBV20-1 and TRBJ1-1; D uncertain. V lost 3 bases, J lost 6 bases, and 2 bases lay in between. Germline V gene data show CDR1 as DFQATT and CDR2 as SNEGSKA (reference sequence). The CDR3 contains 9 residues. The CDR3 here is CSASSEAFF. The CDR3 DNA is TGCAGTGCTAGCTCTGAAGCTTTCTTT.